The entry that follows covers one T cell receptor beta chain sequence. Its binding antigen is unknown. No clone much larger than this one lies a single base away; base qualities are absent. The method was the immunoSEQ multiplex PCR assay. In its TCRdb copy, this immuneACCESS table keeps in-frame sequences only and misses some clones. Where compared with another copy, unresolved V genes explain less than half of these, and the others have no known cause. Recorded for this sample are approximately 87,000 clones; approximately 90% of them occurred a single time. The top ten clonotypes cover 0.4% to 0.6% of the sample. Ends trimmed: V by 3 bases, J by 6 bases; bases unmatched to a gene: 8. Including the terminal cysteine and phenylalanine, the CDR3 comprises 16 residues. Solely the CDR3 DNA is kept, with 48 bases framed from the first base. CDR1 and CDR2 (SGHRS, YFSETQ) derive from the germline V gene.

This sample stems from a study of T cell changes during pregnancy in multiple sclerosis (dated by TCRdb to between 2018 and 2021). Turning to the overall study: In women with multiple sclerosis, the researchers looked at how the T cell repertoire shifted as pregnancy progressed.

The sequence was collected from a female donor with multiple sclerosis, enrolled in a pregnancy study. The material sequenced was CD4+ T cells from peripheral blood mononuclear cells, taken in the second trimester of pregnancy. The chain was built from TRBV5-1 and TRBJ2-7; TRBD2 agrees with 14 junctional bases. CDR3 region: CASSSTGTSGSSEQYF. The DNA sequence is TGCGCCAGCAGCTCGACCGGGACTAGCGGGAGTAGCGAGCAGTACTTC.